The present entry profiles one T cell receptor beta chain with its context. The sample originates from a study of T cell responses to AZD1222 COVID-19 vaccine. Using immunoSEQ multiplex PCR, the repertoire was profiled, and TCRdb retains in-frame clones only, with some absent. Altogether more than 80,000 clones are present, around 90% being singletons, with the ten largest covering roughly 5.8%. The CDR3 has 18 residues. The trim removed 1 base at V and 0 bases at J, leaving 6 bases unmatched. The germline gives CDR1 GTSNPN, CDR2 SVGIG (reference sequence). The V call is TRBV30, the J call TRBJ2-1; 13 positions match TRBD2. The sample in question was peripheral blood, obtained on day 0 of AZD1222 vaccination. The TCR comes from an adult in good health. The CDR3 sequence is CAWSEKLAGGSSYNEQFF. In nucleotides, the CDR3 is TGTGCCTGGAGTGAAAAACTAGCGGGAGGGAGCTCCTACAATGAGCAGTTCTTC.